Detailed here is one T cell receptor (beta chain). CDR3 length: 15 residues. Germline V CDR1 and CDR2: MNHEY, SVGAGI. V lost 6 bases and J lost 2, with 17 bases in between. This entry is derived from a study of blood T cell repertoires in COVID-19. TCRdb's copy holds only in-frame clones and misses some; the assay was immunoSEQ multiplex PCR. The data contain 250,000 to 350,000 clones, approximately 84% of them singletons. Input material: peripheral blood. The clonotype comes from a human donor with COVID-19, enrolled during active disease. The donor label of this sample is uncertain. V gene TRBV6-5 combines with J gene TRBJ2-7, with D tentatively TRBD2 (5 bases). This CDR3 is CASRTPAGSPYEQYF. CDR3 nucleotide sequence: TGTGCCAGCAGGACCCCGGCGGGCTCCCCCTACGAGCAGTACTTC.